This T cell receptor (beta chain) came from a study of blood T cell repertoires in COVID-19. Background on the study: Samples representing acute and convalescent COVID-19 were sourced from the United States, Italy and Spain. Sample material is recorded as cDNA or gDNA derived from T cells, B-cell-depleted T cells, or PBMCs.

Germline lookup yields CDR1 SGHRS and CDR2 YFSETQ. Trimming stripped 3 bases from V and 0 bases from J, with 6 bases between. The CDR3 runs 14 residues. Authors' processing steps: Scientists estimated how many nucleated cells there were by amplifying reference gene primers. Here immunoSEQ multiplex PCR was the method, and the copy in TCRdb shows in-frame clones only, minus some. The V and J calls and clone size were taken over from that table, and D and trimming were inferred from the DNA. In the table there are fewer than 65,000 clones, approximately 84% of which are singletons. The rearrangement uses TRBV5-1 and TRBJ1-4; D is uncertain. This receptor was obtained from a man aged 55 to 69 with acute or convalescent COVID-19. The specimen was peripheral blood. CDR3 in amino acids: CASSSGATNEKLFF. The CDR3 DNA reads TGCGCCAGCAGCTCGGGAGCAACTAATGAAAAACTGTTTTTT.